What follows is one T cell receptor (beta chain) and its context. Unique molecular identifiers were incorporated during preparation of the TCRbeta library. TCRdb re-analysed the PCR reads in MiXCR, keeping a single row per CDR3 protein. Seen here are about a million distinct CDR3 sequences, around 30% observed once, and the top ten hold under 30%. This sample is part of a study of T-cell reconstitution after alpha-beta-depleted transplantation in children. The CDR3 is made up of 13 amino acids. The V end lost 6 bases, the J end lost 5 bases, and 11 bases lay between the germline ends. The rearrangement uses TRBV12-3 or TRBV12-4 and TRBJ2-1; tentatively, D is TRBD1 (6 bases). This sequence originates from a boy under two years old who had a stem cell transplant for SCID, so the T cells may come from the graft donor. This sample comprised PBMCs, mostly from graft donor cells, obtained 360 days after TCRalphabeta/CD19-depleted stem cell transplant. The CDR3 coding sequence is TGTGCCAGCAGGGGGGACAACAACAATGAGCAGTTCTTC. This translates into CASRGDNNNEQFF.